These 3 T cell receptor beta chains share one sample of origin, sequenced in a study of blood T cell repertoires in COVID-19. Clones were sequenced by immunoSEQ multiplex PCR, and TCRdb holds only the in-frame ones, with some missing. There are over 85,000 clones in the sample; almost 80% occur only once, and roughly a tenth lies in the top ten. The specimen sequenced was peripheral blood. The receptors come from a man aged 60 to 75 with active or convalescent COVID-19.

The CDR3 DNA sequence: TGCAGCGTTGCGCTAGCGGGAAATAAAGAGACCCAGTACTTC. It codes for CSVALAGNKETQYF. The chain has TRBV29-1 and TRBJ2-5; 9 bases are shared with TRBD2. This CDR3 comprises 14 residues. The V gene's germline CDR1 is SQVTM and CDR2 ANQGSEA. Trimming at V came to 4 bases and at J to 3 bases, leaving 6 bases not matched to a gene.

V usage is TRBV30 and J usage is TRBJ2-6, with 9 nucleotides matching TRBD2. The CDR3 has 19 residues. From germline, CDR1 is GTSNPN and CDR2 SVGIG (reference sequence). V was pared by 3 bases and J by 2 bases, with 14 bases of the junction left unmatched. In DNA, the CDR3 is TGTGCCTGGAGGCCGGGACTAGCTCGAGGGGTGGCTGGGGCCAACGTCCTGACTTTC. This codes for CAWRPGLARGVAGANVLTF.

V and J are TRBV30 and TRBJ2-4, with a weak D call TRBD1 (6 bases). The ends were cut back, 3 bases at V and 10 bases at J, with 22 bases in the middle. Germline V lookup: CDR1 GTSNPN, CDR2 SVGIG (reference sequence). The CDR3 length is 15 residues. In DNA, the CDR3 is TGTGCCTGGAGGCAGACAGGCATAAATCCTGGGATTCAGTACTTC. It yields the protein CAWRQTGINPGIQYF.